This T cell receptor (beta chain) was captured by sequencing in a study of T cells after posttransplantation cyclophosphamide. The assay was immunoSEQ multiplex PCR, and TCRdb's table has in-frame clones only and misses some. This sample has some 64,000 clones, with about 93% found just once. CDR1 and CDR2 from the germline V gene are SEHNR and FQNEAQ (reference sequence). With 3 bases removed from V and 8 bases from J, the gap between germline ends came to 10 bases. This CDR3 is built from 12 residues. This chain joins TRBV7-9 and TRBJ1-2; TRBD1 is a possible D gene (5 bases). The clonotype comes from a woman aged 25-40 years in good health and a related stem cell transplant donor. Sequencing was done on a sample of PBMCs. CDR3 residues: CASSFTGLGYTF. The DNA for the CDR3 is TGTGCCAGCAGCTTCACAGGTTTGGGCTACACCTTC.